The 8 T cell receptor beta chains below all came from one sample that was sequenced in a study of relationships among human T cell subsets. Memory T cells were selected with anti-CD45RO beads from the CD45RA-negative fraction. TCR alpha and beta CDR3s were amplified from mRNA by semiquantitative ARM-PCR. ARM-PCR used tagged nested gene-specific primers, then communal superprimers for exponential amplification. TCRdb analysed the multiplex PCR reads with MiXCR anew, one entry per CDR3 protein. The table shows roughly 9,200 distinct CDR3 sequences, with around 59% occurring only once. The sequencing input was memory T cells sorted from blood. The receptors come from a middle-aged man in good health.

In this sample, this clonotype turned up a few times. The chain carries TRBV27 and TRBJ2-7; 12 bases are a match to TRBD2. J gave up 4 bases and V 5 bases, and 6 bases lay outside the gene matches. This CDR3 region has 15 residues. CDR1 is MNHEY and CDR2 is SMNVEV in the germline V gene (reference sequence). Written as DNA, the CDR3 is TGTGCCAGCAGTAAGACTAGCGGGGGTGGGTACGAGCAGTACTTC. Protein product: CASSKTSGGGYEQYF.

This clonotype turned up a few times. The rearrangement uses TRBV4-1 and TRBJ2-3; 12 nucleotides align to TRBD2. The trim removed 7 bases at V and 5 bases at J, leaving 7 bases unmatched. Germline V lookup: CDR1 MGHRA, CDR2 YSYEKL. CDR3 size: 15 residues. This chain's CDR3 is CASTLRLAGEDTQYF. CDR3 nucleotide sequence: TGCGCCAGCACCCTTAGACTAGCGGGGGAAGATACGCAGTATTTT.

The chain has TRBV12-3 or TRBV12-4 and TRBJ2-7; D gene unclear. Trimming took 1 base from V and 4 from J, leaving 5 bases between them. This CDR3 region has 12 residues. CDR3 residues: CASSLVRYEQYF. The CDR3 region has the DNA TGTGCCAGCAGTTTAGTTAGGTACGAGCAGTACTTC.

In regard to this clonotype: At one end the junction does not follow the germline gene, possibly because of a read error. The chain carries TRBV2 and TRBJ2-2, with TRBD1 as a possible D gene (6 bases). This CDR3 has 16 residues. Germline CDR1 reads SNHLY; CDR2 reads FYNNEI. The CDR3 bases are TGCGCCAGCAACCAGGGTTGGGGACAGAACACCGGGGAGCTGTTTTTT. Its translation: CASNQGWGQNTGELFF. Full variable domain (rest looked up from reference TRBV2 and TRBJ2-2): EPEVTQTPSHQVTQMGQEVILRCVPISNHLYFYWYRQILGQKVEFLVSFYNNEISEKSEIFDDQFSVERPDGSNFTLKIRSTKLEDSAMYFCASNQGWGQNTGELFFGEGSRLTVL.

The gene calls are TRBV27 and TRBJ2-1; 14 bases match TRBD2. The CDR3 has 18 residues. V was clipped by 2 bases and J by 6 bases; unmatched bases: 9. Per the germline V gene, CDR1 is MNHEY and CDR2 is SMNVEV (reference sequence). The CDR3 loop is CASSLAHLTSGRGNEQFF. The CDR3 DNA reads TGTGCCAGCAGTTTAGCCCACCTGACTAGCGGGAGGGGCAATGAGCAGTTCTTC.

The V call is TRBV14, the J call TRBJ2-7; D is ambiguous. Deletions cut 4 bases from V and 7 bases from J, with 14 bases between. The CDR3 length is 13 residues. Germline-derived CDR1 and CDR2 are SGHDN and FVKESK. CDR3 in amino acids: CASSLLTMGEQYF. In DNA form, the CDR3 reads TGTGCCAGCAGCCTCCTCACGATGGGGGAGCAGTACTTC.

CDR3 sequence (DNA): TGCAGTGCTAGAGTATTCCAGGGTGGTCTGGACACTGAAGCTTTCTTT. Translating it yields CSARVFQGGLDTEAFF. The rearrangement uses TRBV20-1 and TRBJ1-1; D possibly corresponds to TRBD1 (5 bases). The CDR3 covers 16 residues. The V and J ends lost 1 base and 3 bases respectively, with 18 bases between them. CDR1 and CDR2 (germline): DFQATT, SNEGSKA (reference sequence).

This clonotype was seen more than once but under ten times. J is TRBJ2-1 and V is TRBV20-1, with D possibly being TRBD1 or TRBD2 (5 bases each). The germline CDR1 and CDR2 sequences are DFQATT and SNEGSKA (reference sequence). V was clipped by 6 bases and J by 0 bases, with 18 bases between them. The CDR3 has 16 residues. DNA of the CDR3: TGCAGTGCCCTATCCCGGGACGGGACCTCCTACAATGAGCAGTTCTTC. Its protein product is CSALSRDGTSYNEQFF.